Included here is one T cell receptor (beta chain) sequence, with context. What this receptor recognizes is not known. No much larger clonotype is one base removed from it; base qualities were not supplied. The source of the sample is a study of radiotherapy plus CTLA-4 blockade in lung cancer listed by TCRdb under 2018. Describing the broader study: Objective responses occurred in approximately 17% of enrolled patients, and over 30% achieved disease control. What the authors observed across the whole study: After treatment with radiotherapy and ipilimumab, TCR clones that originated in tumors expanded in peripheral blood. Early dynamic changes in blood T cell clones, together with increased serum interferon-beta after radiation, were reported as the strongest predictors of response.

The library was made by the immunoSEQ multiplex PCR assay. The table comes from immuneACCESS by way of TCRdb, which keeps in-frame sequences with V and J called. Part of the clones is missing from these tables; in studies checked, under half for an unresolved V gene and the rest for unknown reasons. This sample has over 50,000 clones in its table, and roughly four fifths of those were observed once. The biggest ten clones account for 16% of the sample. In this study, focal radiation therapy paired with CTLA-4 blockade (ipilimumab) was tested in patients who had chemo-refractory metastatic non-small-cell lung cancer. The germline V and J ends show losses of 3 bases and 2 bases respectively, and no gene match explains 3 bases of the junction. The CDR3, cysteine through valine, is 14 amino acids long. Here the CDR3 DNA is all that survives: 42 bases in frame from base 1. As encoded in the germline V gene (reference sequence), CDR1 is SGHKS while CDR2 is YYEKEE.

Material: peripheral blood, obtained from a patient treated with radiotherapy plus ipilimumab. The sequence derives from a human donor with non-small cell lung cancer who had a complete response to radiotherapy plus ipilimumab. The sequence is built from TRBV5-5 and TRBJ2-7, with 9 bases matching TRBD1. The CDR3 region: CASSSRDRAYEQYV. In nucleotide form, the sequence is TGTGCCAGCAGCTCCCGGGACAGGGCCTACGAGCAGTACGTC.